This T cell receptor (beta chain) was found in a study of cytomegalovirus exposure and HLA in healthy donors. Findings and limits, study-wide: With further analysis later on, most CMV-associated TCR beta chains appeared HLA-restricted. High sensitivity and specificity were reportedly achieved when the classifier diagnosed cytomegalovirus status. What a later analysis showed was that several of the most significant clusters appeared linked to common viral pathogens.

Nominal health characterized the donors when sampled, though unrecorded immune exposures were likely. CDR3 length: 17 residues. Germline V gene data show CDR1 as SGDLS and CDR2 as YYNGEE. V dropped 4 bases and J dropped 1; count of bases not matched to a gene: 13. As for this clone: What it binds is unknown.

Researchers ran the PCR with 60 Vbeta and 13 Jbeta primers. Here immunoSEQ multiplex PCR was the method, and the copy in TCRdb shows in-frame clones only, minus some. Found here are about 180,000 clones, 70% to 80% of them singletons; the top ten hold about 2.4%. The receptor's source is a man between 60 and 70 years old in good health and CMV-seronegative. V and J are TRBV9 and TRBJ2-5, with TRBD2 identical over 7 bases. Sequenced: PBMCs. CDR3 in DNA: TGTGCCAGCAGCAACCCAACAACTCCTAGCGGCCAAGAGACCCAGTACTTC. Translating gives CASSNPTTPSGQETQYF. Looking up the rest from reference TRBV9 and TRBJ2-5 gives the full variable domain: DSGVTQTPKHLITATGQRVTLRCSPRSGDLSVYWYQQSLDQGLQFLIQYYNGEERAKGNILERFSAQQFPDLHSELNLSSLELGDSALYFCASSNPTTPSGQETQYFGPGTRLLVL.